This is a list of T cell receptor beta chains from one sample in a study of cytomegalovirus exposure and HLA in healthy donors. Measured with immunoSEQ multiplex PCR; TCRdb has only the in-frame clones, and not every one. Here the sample spans some 70,000 clones, 82% being singletons. The sample comprised PBMCs. These receptors were obtained from a man younger than 35 in good health and CMV-seronegative. The CDR3 runs from the conserved cysteine through the conserved F or W. The order of the fields is V gene, J gene, D gene, clone size, CDR3 protein, CDR3 DNA. A D gene is named only where the DNA matches it firmly. Size is omitted from some rows. Given values are once, few, many or a class for expanded clones.

TRBV7-6	TRBJ1-5	TRBD1	NA	CASSPPGQGARGNQPQHF	TGTGCCAGCAGCCCGCCGGGACAGGGGGCGCGGGGCAATCAGCCCCAGCATTTT
TRBV2	TRBJ2-7	TRBD1	NA	CASSGELGTGATYEQYF	TGTGCCAGCAGCGGAGAACTCGGGACAGGGGCGACCTACGAGCAGTACTTC
TRBV5-4	TRBJ2-3	NA	NA	CASSISATLTDTQYF	TGTGCCAGCAGCATTAGCGCGACGCTCACAGATACGCAGTATTTT
TRBV7-2	TRBJ1-2	NA	NA	CASSYRDSFRGYTF	TGTGCCAGCAGCTACCGGGATTCCTTTAGGGGCTACACCTTC
TRBV10-3	TRBJ2-7	TRBD1	NA	CAISVQGAGYEQYF	TGTGCCATCAGTGTACAGGGGGCAGGTTACGAGCAGTACTTC
TRBV19	TRBJ1-2	NA	NA	CASTSTVWYGYTF	TGTGCCAGTACCTCGACAGTTTGGTATGGCTACACCTTC
TRBV10-3	TRBJ1-5	NA	NA	CAISESGNQPQHF	TGTGCCATCAGTGAAAGCGGCAATCAGCCCCAGCATTTT
TRBV28	TRBJ1-2	NA	once	CASSTNPQGSIGYTF	TGTGCCAGCAGCACAAACCCCCAGGGATCTATTGGCTACACCTTC
TRBV10-3	TRBJ2-3	TRBD1	NA	CAIAPGQGLDTQYF	TGTGCCATTGCCCCCGGACAGGGGCTCGATACGCAGTATTTT
TRBV2	TRBJ2-1	TRBD1	few	CASSGDRGNEQFF	TGTGCCAGCAGTGGGGACAGGGGCAATGAGCAGTTCTTC
TRBV6-5	TRBJ2-5	NA	NA	CASSYSESTQETQYF	TGTGCCAGCAGTTACTCGGAGTCTACCCAAGAGACCCAGTACTTC
TRBV6-4	TRBJ1-2	TRBD1	NA	CASSALAAGQGDYGYTF	TGTGCCAGCAGCGCTCTAGCTGCTGGACAGGGGGACTATGGCTACACCTTC
TRBV5-1	TRBJ2-7	TRBD2	NA	CASRTPSGSSYEQYF	TGCGCCAGCAGGACACCTAGCGGGAGCTCCTACGAGCAGTACTTC
TRBV7-8	TRBJ2-5	TRBD2	NA	CASSGTSGRPQETQYF	TGTGCCAGCAGCGGGACTAGCGGGAGGCCCCAAGAGACCCAGTACTTC
TRBV20-1	TRBJ2-4	NA	NA	CSAGVKNIQYF	TGCAGTGCAGGAGTCAAAAACATTCAGTACTTC
TRBV2	TRBJ2-2	NA	NA	CASSPTDITGELFF	TGTGCCAGCAGTCCAACAGACATCACCGGGGAGCTGTTTTTT
TRBV29-1	TRBJ1-3	TRBD1	NA	CTVLRRGEGALRNTIYF	TGCACCGTTCTACGACGGGGTGAGGGGGCTTTGAGAAACACCATATATTTT
TRBV10-3	TRBJ1-6	NA	NA	CAIKQGDNSPLHF	TGTGCCATCAAGCAGGGCGATAATTCACCCCTCCACTTT
TRBV5-1	TRBJ2-1	TRBD2	NA	CASSLVWVPSGGVLYNEQFF	TGCGCCAGCAGCTTGGTTTGGGTTCCTAGCGGGGGCGTCCTCTACAATGAGCAGTTCTTC
TRBV21-1	TRBJ2-1	NA	few	CASSKSAGGLMNEQFF	TGTGCCAGCAGCAAAAGCGCGGGGGGGCTTATGAATGAGCAGTTCTTC
TRBV7-3	TRBJ2-2	TRBD2	few	CASEGGAGTGELFF	TGTGCCAGCGAGGGAGGGGCCGGAACCGGGGAGCTGTTTTTT
TRBV5-1	TRBJ2-1	NA	NA	CASSLDGRGAHSYNEQFF	TGCGCCAGCAGCTTGGATGGGCGGGGTGCACATTCCTACAATGAGCAGTTCTTC
TRBV5-8	TRBJ1-5	NA	NA	CASSRNQGYNQPQHF	TGTGCCAGCAGCCGCAATCAGGGGTACAATCAGCCCCAGCATTTT
TRBV10-3	TRBJ2-1	NA	NA	CAISTGSGEQFF	TGTGCCATCAGCACAGGGTCGGGTGAGCAGTTCTTC
TRBV4-3	TRBJ2-7	NA	few	CASSQTISAPLYF	TGCGCCAGCAGCCAGACTATCAGCGCCCCGTTGTACTTC
TRBV2	TRBJ2-1	NA	few	CASSSGNEQFF	TGTGCCAGCAGTTCCGGGAATGAGCAGTTCTTC
TRBV9	TRBJ2-5	TRBD2	NA	CASSVNLAGETQYF	TGTGCCAGCAGCGTAAACCTAGCGGGAGAGACCCAGTACTTC
TRBV9	TRBJ1-2	NA	NA	CASSALGGVYGYTF	TGTGCCAGCAGCGCCCTAGGGGGGGTTTATGGCTACACCTTC
TRBV7-2	TRBJ1-1	NA	NA	CASSWAGTTNTEAFF	TGTGCCAGCAGCTGGGCCGGGACAACCAACACTGAAGCTTTCTTT
TRBV11-1	TRBJ2-3	NA	NA	CASSAMQRRLADTQYF	TGTGCCAGCAGCGCCATGCAAAGGAGATTGGCAGATACGCAGTATTTT
TRBV19	TRBJ1-2	NA	NA	CASSTMDRAYGYTF	TGTGCCAGTAGTACAATGGACAGAGCCTATGGCTACACCTTC
TRBV19	TRBJ1-1	NA	NA	CASSITTVNTEAFF	TGTGCCAGTAGTATTACGACAGTGAACACTGAAGCTTTCTTT